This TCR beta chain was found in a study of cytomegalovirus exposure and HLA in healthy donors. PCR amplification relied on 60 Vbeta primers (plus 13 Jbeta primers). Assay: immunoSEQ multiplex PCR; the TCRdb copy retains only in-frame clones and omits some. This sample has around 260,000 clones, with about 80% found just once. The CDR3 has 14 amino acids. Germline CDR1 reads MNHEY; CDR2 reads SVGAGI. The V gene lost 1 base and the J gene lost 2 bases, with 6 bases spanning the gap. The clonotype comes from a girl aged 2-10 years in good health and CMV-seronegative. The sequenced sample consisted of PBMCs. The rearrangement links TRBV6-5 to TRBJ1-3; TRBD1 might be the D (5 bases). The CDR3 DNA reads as TGTGCCAGCAGTTACTTAGGGGCTGGAAACACCATATATTTT. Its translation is CASSYLGAGNTIYF.